The 21 T cell receptor beta chains reported below all come from one sample, sequenced in a study of T-cell reconstitution after alpha-beta-depleted transplantation in children. Preparing the TCRbeta library involved the use of unique molecular identifiers. In TCRdb, the PCR reads were re-called with MiXCR into one record per CDR3 protein. The table includes approximately 420,000 distinct CDR3 sequences, approximately 11% detected once. The source was PBMCs from the stem cell graft donor, collected from the stem cell graft. All receptors come from a human donor who donated a stem cell graft to a child with acute myeloid leukemia.

This clonotype has a handful of counts. This chain connects TRBV18 to TRBJ2-3; TRBD1 agrees at 8 bases. Trimming removed 5 bases from V and 1 base from J; junction bases left unmatched: 5. This CDR3 contains 15 residues. CDR1 and CDR2 from the germline V gene are KGHSH and LQKENI. In DNA form, the CDR3 reads TGTGCCAGCTCATCCAGGGGGCTCGGCACAGATACGCAGTATTTT. Translation gives CASSSRGLGTDTQYF.

This clonotype was seen a few times. The chain employs TRBV10-3 and TRBJ2-2, with D possibly being TRBD2 (5 bases). This CDR3 comprises 18 residues. The germline V gene encodes CDR1 ENHRY and CDR2 SYGVKD. Trimming left V 0 bases short and J 0 bases short, with 14 bases between. The CDR3 DNA reads TGTGCCATCAGTGAGTCGAAGGGCGGGCCCGCGAACACCGGGGAGCTGTTTTTT. Translation: CAISESKGGPANTGELFF.

Here the CDR3 reads CASSQDQAAEPNTGELFF. CDR3 nucleotides: TGCGCCAGCAGCCAAGATCAGGCGGCGGAGCCGAACACCGGGGAGCTGTTTTTT. The chain couples TRBV4-3 to TRBJ2-2; D remains unclear. The CDR3 sequence is 18 residues long. Trimming took off 0 bases at V and 0 bases at J, with 14 bases between the two ends. Germline lookup yields CDR1 LGHNA and CDR2 YSLEER.

This clonotype was seen repeatedly, ten times or more. V usage is TRBV28 and J usage is TRBJ2-7; 9 positions match TRBD2. The junction had 8 bases not matched to a gene; V was cut back by 5 bases and J by 3 bases. Germline V gene lookup returns CDR1 MDHEN and CDR2 SYDVKM. The CDR3 runs to 15 residues. DNA for the CDR3: TGTGCCAGCAGTACAAGCGGGGGGCCCAACTACGAGCAGTACGTC. This sequence encodes CASSTSGGPNYEQYV.

DNA for the CDR3: TGTGCCAGCAGCCAACTAGCGGGAGTTGAGCAGTTCTTC. Its protein is CASSQLAGVEQFF. The rearrangement links TRBV7-8 to TRBJ2-1, with 11 bases aligning to TRBD2. V gave up 5 bases and J gave up 9 bases; unmatched junction bases: 3. Germline V gene lookup returns CDR1 SGHVS and CDR2 FQNEAQ. The CDR3 is 13 residues long.

At least ten counts were recorded for this clonotype. The J gene is TRBJ2-7, the V gene TRBV27, with D possibly matching TRBD2 (6 bases). The CDR3 runs to 15 residues. The germline V gene encodes CDR1 MNHEY and CDR2 SMNVEV (reference sequence). Trimming removed 7 bases from V and 2 bases from J, with 18 bases in between. The CDR3 DNA reads as TGTGCCAGCACTAGCCGGGACTCCGGAACCTACGAGCAGTACTTC. Protein product: CASTSRDSGTYEQYF.

The rearrangement links TRBV6-2 or TRBV6-3 to TRBJ2-1; TRBD1 matches 7 bases. Looked up from germline, CDR1 is MNHEY and CDR2 is SVGEGT. The CDR3 runs to 17 residues. Unmatched junction bases numbered 8, after V lost 0 bases and J lost 3 bases. This CDR3 is CASSYSIGQVNYNEQFF. The CDR3 nucleotides read TGTGCCAGCAGTTACTCGATCGGACAGGTAAACTACAATGAGCAGTTCTTC.

This clonotype has only a few counts. V gene TRBV6-1 combines with J gene TRBJ2-7, with 13 bases fitting TRBD2. The V gene's germline CDR1 is MNHNS and CDR2 SASEGT. CDR3 size: 15 residues. Trimming removed 6 bases from V and 5 bases from J; junction bases left unmatched: 7. CDR3 nucleotides: TGTGCCAGCAGCACCGGGACTAGCGGGACCCACGAGCAGTACTTC. This translates into CASSTGTSGTHEQYF.

The chain couples TRBV12-3 or TRBV12-4 to TRBJ2-1, with D perhaps TRBD1 or TRBD2 (6 bases each). CDR3 size: 14 residues. Trimming took off 3 bases at V and 9 bases at J, with 15 bases between the two ends. DNA of the CDR3: TGTGCCAGCAGTTTGGGGGGCGCGACGGGTGAGCAGTTCTTC. This sequence encodes CASSLGGATGEQFF.

To note about this clonotype: A much larger clonotype is one base distant, so this may be a read error. The V and J genes are TRBV6-1 and TRBJ2-2; D perhaps matches TRBD2 (6 bases). The V and J ends lost 6 bases and 2 bases respectively, with 19 bases between them. Germline CDR1 reads MNHNS; CDR2 reads SASEGT. CDR3 length: 17 amino acids. The CDR3 sequence: CASSPITGLPNTGELFF. The CDR3 DNA follows: TGTGCCAGCAGCCCGATAACGGGACTTCCTAACACCGGGGAGCTGTTTTTT.

The gene calls are TRBV29-1 and TRBJ2-1; D is undetermined. V shed 6 bases and J shed 1 base, with 10 bases lying between them. Germline V gives CDR1 SQVTM, CDR2 ANQGSEA. The CDR3 loop spans 13 amino acids. The CDR3: CSVVELSYNEQFF. In nucleotides, the CDR3 is TGCAGCGTCGTAGAATTGTCCTACAATGAGCAGTTCTTC.

This clonotype was detected a few times. This rearrangement joins TRBV6-1 to TRBJ2-7, with D perhaps assigned TRBD1 or TRBD2 (5 bases each). V dropped 2 bases and J dropped 4 bases, with 21 bases sitting between them. CDR3 length: 17 residues. CDR1 and CDR2 from the germline V gene are MNHNS and SASEGT. DNA for the CDR3: TGTGCCAGCAGTGAAAAGTCGTCGAGGGGCTCCTTATACGAGCAGTACTTC. This codes for CASSEKSSRGSLYEQYF.

This clonotype came up a few times. This chain uses TRBV4-1 with TRBJ2-4; 7 nucleotides line up with TRBD2. V lost 2 bases, J lost 3 bases, and 4 bases stayed unmatched. The germline CDR1 and CDR2 sequences are MGHRA and YSYEKL. CDR3 length: 15 amino acids. In DNA, the CDR3 is TGCGCCAGCAGCCAACCCCGGGAGGTCAAAAACATTCAGTACTTC. Its protein is CASSQPREVKNIQYF.

This clonotype was detected many times. The V gene is TRBV7-2, the J gene TRBJ2-1; TRBD2 aligns across 9 bases. The junction had 7 bases not matched to a gene; V was cut back by 0 bases and J by 4 bases. From germline, CDR1 is SGHTA and CDR2 FQGNSA. The CDR3 loop spans 17 amino acids. The CDR3 sequence: CASSLALSSGTYNEQFF. The DNA for the CDR3 is TGTGCCAGCAGCTTAGCGCTATCTAGCGGGACTTACAATGAGCAGTTCTTC.

This clonotype was seen many times. The chain links TRBV20-1 to TRBJ2-3, with TRBD1 identical over 10 bases. The CDR3 contains 13 residues. The junction had 4 bases not matched to a gene; V was cut back by 5 bases and J by 5 bases. The germline V gene encodes CDR1 DFQATT and CDR2 SNEGSKA (reference sequence). The CDR3 region has the DNA TGCAGTGCTCGACAGGGGGCTAAAGATACGCAGTATTTT. Its translation is CSARQGAKDTQYF.

This rearrangement joins TRBV6-2 or TRBV6-3 to TRBJ2-1, with TRBD2 identical over 8 bases. The germline V gene has CDR1 MNHEY and CDR2 SVGEGT. CDR3 length: 15 amino acids. J was trimmed by 5 bases and V by 5 bases; bases with no gene match: 8. Here the CDR3 DNA reads TGTGCCAGCAGTGGCCCAGGACTAGCCGACAATGAGCAGTTCTTC. The encoded protein is CASSGPGLADNEQFF.

This clonotype was seen a handful of times. The DNA of the CDR3 is TGCGCCAGCAGCATGACAGGGGCGTGGATGGACTATGGCTACACCTTC. Translation gives CASSMTGAWMDYGYTF. V and J are TRBV5-1 and TRBJ1-2, with 8 bases lining up with TRBD1. Trimming at V came to 4 bases and at J to 3 bases, leaving 11 bases not matched to a gene. Germline CDR1 SGHRS, CDR2 YFSETQ. The CDR3 extends over 16 amino acids.

The CDR3 DNA follows: TGTGCCAGCAGCGTAGCGGGGGCCGCCTACAATGAGCAGTTCTTC. Translation gives CASSVAGAAYNEQFF. The chain links TRBV9 to TRBJ2-1, with D perhaps assigned TRBD1 or TRBD2 (6 bases each). CDR3 length: 15 amino acids. CDR1 is SGDLS, CDR2 YYNGEE, per germline. The V and J ends lost 0 bases and 2 bases respectively, with 9 bases between them.

Turning to this clonotype: This may come from a read error, since a much larger clone is one base off. This chain connects TRBV5-1 to TRBJ1-6; D not certain. This CDR3 spans 14 amino acids. CDR1 and CDR2 from the germline V gene are SGHRS and YFSETQ. CDR3 bases: TGCGCCAGCAGCTTGGAAACAGAGAATTCACCCCTCAACTTT. It translates to CASSLETENSPLNF. Full variable domain (outside the CDR3, taken from reference TRBV5-1 and TRBJ1-6): KAGVTQTPRYLIKTRGQQVTLSCSPISGHRSVSWYQQTPGQGLQFLFEYFSETQRNKGNFPGRFSGRQFSNSRSEMNVSTLELGDSALYLCASSLETENSPLNFGNGTRLTVT.

Written as DNA, the CDR3 is TGTGCCAGCAGCTTTGGAGGCCCGGATACGCAGTATTTT. This gives the protein CASSFGGPDTQYF. The chain recombines TRBV7-2 with TRBJ2-3; tentative D call: TRBD2 (5 bases). CDR3 length: 13 residues. Between the trimmed V and J ends, which lost 3 bases and 6 bases, there was a span of 10 bases. Looked up from germline, CDR1 is SGHTA and CDR2 is FQGNSA.

This clonotype was counted ten times or more. The chain uses TRBV7-9 and TRBJ1-6; D call uncertain. The V gene lost 5 bases and the J gene lost 8 bases, with 7 bases spanning the gap. CDR1 SEHNR and CDR2 FQNEAQ come from the germline V gene (reference sequence). The CDR3 has 12 residues. The CDR3, as DNA: TGTGCCAGCAGCCCTCCGGATTCACCCCTCCACTTT. Amino acids: CASSPPDSPLHF. Variable domain in full (rest from reference TRBV7-9 and TRBJ1-6): DTGVSQNPRHKITKRGQNVTFRCDPISEHNRLYWYRQTLGQGPEFLTYFQNEAQLEKSRLLSDRFSAERPKGSFSTLEIQRTEQGDSAMYLCASSPPDSPLHFGNGTRLTVT.